These 9 T cell receptor beta chains were all obtained from the same sample, sequenced in a study of Ad26.COV2.S vaccination and SARS-CoV-2 variants. Treatment defined: 19 received Ad26.COV2.S at low or high dose, single or two shots; about 5 received placebo; per-sample allocation not given. Sampling was done on day 63 after the first vaccine or placebo injection. Assay used: immunoSEQ multiplex PCR; TCRdb lists only in-frame clones, some missing. The sample has about half a million clones, about 88% seen once. This specimen consisted of peripheral blood, obtained in a trial of Ad26.COV2.S vaccine versus placebo. The receptors originated from a person aged 18-65 years who received the Ad26.COV2.S COVID-19 vaccine or a placebo.

This clone was seen only once. CDR3 amino acids: CASSSLTMNTEAFF. In DNA, the CDR3 is TGTGCCAGCAGTTCCCTTACAATGAACACTGAAGCTTTCTTT. The chain has TRBV27 and TRBJ1-1; D call uncertain. Germline CDR1 MNHEY, CDR2 SMNVEV (reference sequence). CDR3 length: 14 amino acids. V dropped 4 bases and J dropped 0 bases, with 9 bases sitting between them.

In DNA, the CDR3 is TGTGCCAGCAGCCAGCTGGGGGGGGCCCGAGATACGCAGTATTTT. Amino acid sequence: CASSQLGGARDTQYF. The chain is built from TRBV7-9 and TRBJ2-3, with TRBD2 as a possible D gene (7 bases). The V gene's germline CDR1 is SEHNR and CDR2 FQNEAQ (reference sequence). The germline V and J ends were trimmed by 5 bases and 5 bases, with 17 bases remaining between them. This CDR3 contains 15 residues.

This chain joins TRBV15 and TRBJ1-5, with a possible D match to TRBD1 (6 bases). The CDR3 loop spans 16 amino acids. V was cut by 4 bases and J by 6 bases, with 19 bases left in between. The germline V gene has CDR1 LNHNV and CDR2 YYDKDF (reference sequence). Here the CDR3 DNA reads TGTGCCACCAGCATGGCCCCCCGAGGGGGTGGTCAGCCCCAGCATTTT. Translation gives CATSMAPRGGGQPQHF.

This chain uses TRBV7-2 with TRBJ2-2, with D unresolved. With 3 bases removed from V and 2 bases from J, the gap between germline ends came to 10 bases. The CDR3 loop spans 15 amino acids. CDR1 and CDR2 (germline): SGHTA, FQGNSA. CDR3 nucleotides: TGTGCCAGCAGCTTTACGGTAACCAACACCGGGGAGCTGTTTTTT. Residues: CASSFTVTNTGELFF.

The CDR3 coding sequence is TGTGCCAGCAGTTCCCCCATACAGGGAGCAAATAAATCCTCCTACAATGAGCAGTTCTTC. Protein sequence: CASSSPIQGANKSSYNEQFF. The gene calls are TRBV27 and TRBJ2-1, with D perhaps matching TRBD1 (6 bases). This CDR3 comprises 20 residues. Trimming left V 4 bases short and J 0 bases short, with 25 bases between. Germline-derived CDR1 and CDR2 are MNHEY and SMNVEV (reference sequence).

This clone turned up a few times. V and J are TRBV9 and TRBJ1-1; D unclear. CDR1 SGDLS and CDR2 YYNGEE come from the germline V gene. This CDR3 spans 13 amino acids. The V gene lost 2 bases and the J gene lost 1 base, with 6 bases spanning the gap. The CDR3, as DNA: TGTGCCAGCAGCGTGAGAGCGAACACTGAAGCTTTCTTT. Protein product: CASSVRANTEAFF.

This chain links TRBV5-8 with TRBJ2-5; D tentatively fits TRBD1 or TRBD2 (7 bases each). The CDR3 length is 15 residues. The ends were cut back, 3 bases at V and 5 bases at J, with 17 bases in the middle. Germline V gene sequence: CDR1 SGHTS, CDR2 YDEGEE. CDR3 in amino acids: CASSSGRGRFETQYF. The CDR3 region has the DNA TGTGCCAGCAGCTCGGGGAGGGGGCGATTTGAGACCCAGTACTTC.

Here the CDR3 reads CASSMGQDLYGYTF. CDR3 in DNA: TGTGCCAGCAGCATGGGACAGGACCTCTATGGCTACACCTTC. The gene calls are TRBV11-2 and TRBJ1-2; 8 nucleotides match TRBD1. CDR1 and CDR2 from the germline V gene are SGHAT and FQNNGV. CDR3 length: 14 amino acids. J was trimmed by 4 bases and V by 5 bases; bases with no gene match: 6.

The J gene is TRBJ2-7, the V gene TRBV28; 12 nucleotides align to TRBD2. The germline CDR1 and CDR2 sequences are MDHEN and SYDVKM. This CDR3 spans 17 amino acids. The V segment lost 4 bases and the J segment 4 bases; nucleotides outside the gene matches: 11. The DNA for the CDR3 is TGTGCCAGCAGTTCCCGGGAGACTAGCGGGAGTCTGTACGAGCAGTACTTC. Protein: CASSSRETSGSLYEQYF. The whole variable domain, remainder taken from reference TRBV28 and TRBJ2-7, is DVKVTQSSRYLVKRTGEKVFLECVQDMDHENMFWYRQDPGLGLRLIYFSYDVKMKEKGDIPEGYSVSREKKERFSLILESASTNQTSMYLCASSSRETSGSLYEQYFGPGTRLTVT.